This TCR beta chain was observed in a study of blood T cell repertoires in COVID-19. Libraries were prepared by immunoSEQ multiplex PCR; TCRdb keeps only in-frame clonotypes and omits some of them. The table records some 50,000 clones, 85% to 90% of them present only once. The sequenced material came from peripheral blood. This clonotype was obtained from a human donor in a cohort sampled during active COVID-19.

The CDR3 loop is CAGSKQGSYEQYF. The CDR3 DNA reads as TGTGCCGGATCAAAACAGGGCTCTTACGAGCAGTACTTC. The chain combines TRBV21-1 with TRBJ2-7; TRBD1 was called by the table and not checked on the DNA. TRBV21-1 is listed as a pseudogene. CDR3 length: 13 amino acids.